The clone carrying this TCR beta chain was found once. Its antigen is unknown. This sample was included in a study of OX40 agonist ivuxolimab in advanced cancers. About the research overall: A diagnosis of hepatocellular carcinoma, melanoma, renal cell or head and neck cancer was present in dose-escalation patients.

Clones were read by immunoSEQ multiplex PCR, and TCRdb kept only the in-frame ones, dropping some. This table has approximately 76,000 clones, 65% to 90% appearing once. Germline CDR1 KGHSH, CDR2 LQKENI. V was clipped by 3 bases and J by 2 bases; unmatched bases: 4. The CDR3 extends over 15 amino acids. Study results and caveats: Clonal expansion was seen in CD4+ and CD8+ blood T cells by week 6 at 0.1 to 3.0 mg/kg.

The sample here was CD4+ or CD8+ T cells sorted from blood, taken in a trial of the OX40 agonist ivuxolimab. The origin of this receptor is an adult with an advanced solid tumor such as melanoma, head and neck, liver or kidney cancer. The genes are TRBV18 and TRBJ1-5; 7 nucleotides align to TRBD1. CDR3 protein: CASSPQGGGNQPQHF. CDR3 bases: TGTGCCAGCTCACCCCAGGGGGGGGGCAATCAGCCCCAGCATTTT.